The clone carrying this T cell receptor (beta chain) was seen a few times. No antigen is known for it. TCRdb itself ran the reads through MiXCR, one entry per CDR3 protein. This sample has 300,000 or so distinct CDR3 sequences, with around 25% found just once. The data belong to a study of T cell repertoires in cytomegalovirus infection. Study at large: A matching HLA type, together with CMV infection, was signaled by public TCR beta signatures. Broader study findings: Ex vivo, HLA-C-restricted CMV-specific TCR beta clonotypes prevailed over the rest of the response. Of the TCR beta families, the public ones yielded a cumulative frequency that identified carriers of CMV plus the relevant HLA.

Trimming took 0 bases from V and 8 from J, leaving 15 bases between them. CDR1 is DFQATT, CDR2 SNEGSKA, per germline (reference sequence). CDR3 length: 14 residues. The sample taken for sequencing was PBMCs. This sequence was found in a human donor in good health (CMV status not recorded). Some clones in this sample may be carry-over from other donors' samples. The V call is TRBV20-1, the J call TRBJ2-3; D uncertain. The CDR3 DNA reads as TGCAGTGCTAGAGATCTACGGGCTCAAGGTACGCAGTATTTT. This codes for CSARDLRAQGTQYF.